These T cell receptor beta chains were read from a single sample in a study of cytomegalovirus exposure and HLA in healthy donors. Libraries were prepared by immunoSEQ multiplex PCR; TCRdb keeps only in-frame clonotypes and omits some of them. The sample contains about 180,000 clones, around 81% of which appear only once. Material for sequencing was PBMCs. Every receptor here comes from a woman in her 30s in good health and CMV-seronegative. The CDR3 runs from the conserved cysteine through the conserved F or W. The D gene is left open where the match is weak. Clone size is given for some rows only: seen once, a few or many times, or a class if the clone is expanded.

TRBD1	NA	TRBV7-8	18	CASSLGGTDFFSNQPQHF
NA	NA	TRBV5-1	15	CASSLRGGSNQPQHF
NA	NA	TRBV2	13	CASLASRGETQYF
NA	NA	TRBV30	15	CAWSVPLQGYQPQHF
NA	NA	TRBV13	11	CASSLQAEQFF
NA	NA	TRBV5-1	13	CASSSLTENSQYF
TRBD1	NA	TRBV9	14	CASSVGQSNYGYTF
TRBD2	NA	TRBV6-4	14	CASIGTREDYEQYF
NA	NA	TRBV7-8	18	CASSFRRERVKVPGELFF
TRBD1	NA	TRBV9	14	CASSVMTGDSPLHF
TRBD1	NA	TRBV7-9	15	CASSLTGTGVDEQYF
TRBD2	few	TRBV2	16	CASSVQERGGGETQYF
NA	NA	TRBV6-1	15	CASSEDQGSGNTIYF
NA	NA	TRBV6-1	15	CASSTDPRGNTEAFF
NA	NA	TRBV2	14	CASTRAPGANVLTF
TRBD1	once	TRBV5-1	15	CASSLGQGKNTEAFF
NA	few	TRBV6-1	14	CASSESKRGYEQYF
TRBD1	NA	TRBV10-2	14	CASWTGPMNTEAFF
TRBD1	NA	TRBV28	15	CASKQQGGNTGELFF
TRBD1	many	TRBV19	14	CASSDRDSNQPQHF
TRBD2	few	TRBV18	17	CASSQQPAGVLVDEQYF
TRBD1	NA	TRBV5-1	13	CASSLTGDYGYTF
NA	NA	TRBV6-1	13	CASSELYSRFAFF
NA	NA	TRBV7-9	16	CASSSTGGRENTEAFF
NA	few	TRBV6-1	11	CASSRVYEQYF
NA	NA	TRBV14	13	CASSQGRALPQYF
NA	NA	TRBV19	17	CASSRPPAFRGRNEQFF
TRBD2	once	TRBV2	17	CASSGTSGGGSRETQYF
NA	NA	TRBV2	13	CASSTGVFYGYTF
NA	NA	TRBV27	14	CASSSMLGSTEAFF
TRBD1	few	TRBV5-6	14	CASSSGQSSYEQYF
NA	NA	TRBV7-8	17	CASSLEGVGVKNYGYTF
NA	NA	TRBV11-2	11	CASSLGREQFF
TRBD2	NA	TRBV4-3	18	CASSQETPLAGAGETQYF
NA	NA	TRBV9	14	CASSVDGTHYEQYF
TRBD2	few	TRBV4-3	17	CASSLGEAGGLYNEQFF
NA	few	TRBV19	16	CASRGNAWGGGETQYF
NA	NA	TRBV28	15	CASRLPVGSGEKLFF
NA	NA	TRBV28	15	CASSSTGIDNQPQHF
TRBD2	NA	TRBV15	16	CATSRESGRGYNEQFF
TRBD1	NA	TRBV30	14	CAWSKGQFNEKLFF
NA	NA	TRBV12-2	20	CASRLALRVLNPRLYNEQFF
NA	NA	TRBV2	15	CASNDAGTSNEKLFF
NA	NA	TRBV6-4	16	CASSEQAGQRTGELFF
NA	NA	TRBV9	13	CASSVEQTGELFF
NA	once	TRBV28	16	CASTTGSRGWADTQYF
NA	NA	TRBV27	17	CASSLAPNGDYPYGYTF
TRBD1	NA	TRBV4-3	16	CASSQGWTGATYEQYF
NA	NA	TRBV11-2	12	CASSLDLNEQFF
TRBD2	NA	TRBV7-3	16	CASSQTSGDRGDEQFF
TRBD1	NA	TRBV7-9	15	CASNENSGQGYEQYF
NA	NA	TRBV14	15	CASSQNRLGGNEQFF
NA	NA	TRBV27	15	CASSGRVSGANGLTF